This record covers a single T cell receptor beta chain. Original data processing: Amplification of reference gene primers provided the estimated nucleated cell counts. Using immunoSEQ multiplex PCR, the repertoire was profiled, and TCRdb retains in-frame clones only, with some absent. V and J calls and clone size are copied from that table; D and trimming were computed from the DNA. The sample includes around 30,000 clones, 84% of them seen just once. The data originate from a study of blood T cell repertoires in COVID-19. Study details: The United States, Italy and Spain supplied acute and convalescent COVID-19 samples. Nucleic acid was either cDNA or gDNA, and it came from T cells, B-cell-depleted T cells, or PBMCs.

CDR1 and CDR2 (germline): SGHRS, YFSETQ. With V trimmed by 4 bases and J by 5 bases, 11 bases remained unmatched. This CDR3 is 17 amino acids long. The chain recombines TRBV5-1 with TRBJ2-5; 13 bases align to TRBD2. Sequences were obtained from peripheral blood. The receptor's source is a human donor in a cohort sampled during active COVID-19. The CDR3 reads CASSPGLAGASGETQYF. For the CDR3, the DNA is TGCGCCAGCAGCCCCGGACTAGCGGGGGCATCGGGGGAGACCCAGTACTTC.